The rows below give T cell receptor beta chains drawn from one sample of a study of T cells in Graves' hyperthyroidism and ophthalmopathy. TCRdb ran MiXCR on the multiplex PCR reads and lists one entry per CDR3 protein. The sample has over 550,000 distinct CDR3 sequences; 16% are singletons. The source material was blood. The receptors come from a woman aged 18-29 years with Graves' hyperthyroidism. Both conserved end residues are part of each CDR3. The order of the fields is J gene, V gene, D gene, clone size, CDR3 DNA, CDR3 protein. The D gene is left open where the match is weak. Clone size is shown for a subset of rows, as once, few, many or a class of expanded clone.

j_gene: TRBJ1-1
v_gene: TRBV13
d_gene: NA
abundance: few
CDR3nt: TGTGCCAGCAAAACAGGATCGGTGATGAACACTGAAGCTTTCTTT
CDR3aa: CASKTGSVMNTEAFF

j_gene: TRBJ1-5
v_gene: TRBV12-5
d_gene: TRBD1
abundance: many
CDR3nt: TGTGCTAGTGGTTTGGTACTCGGGACAGGGGGTCAGCCCCAGCATTTT
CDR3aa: CASGLVLGTGGQPQHF

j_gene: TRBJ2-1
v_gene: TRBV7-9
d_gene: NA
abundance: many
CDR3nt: TGTGCCAGCAGCTTGATGGGGCATGAGCAGTTCTTC
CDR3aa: CASSLMGHEQFF

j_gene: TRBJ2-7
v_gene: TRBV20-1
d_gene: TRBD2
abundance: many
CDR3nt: TGCAGTGCTAGGGGGACTAGCTACGAGCAGTACTTC
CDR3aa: CSARGTSYEQYF

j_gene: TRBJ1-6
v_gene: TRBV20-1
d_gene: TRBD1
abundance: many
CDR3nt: TGCAGTGCTAAAGGACAGGGAGGCTCACCCCTCCACTTT
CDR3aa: CSAKGQGGSPLHF

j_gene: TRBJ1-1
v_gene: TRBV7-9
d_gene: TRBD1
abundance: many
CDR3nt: TGTGCCAGCAGTAGACAGGGGGTGGTGAACACTGAAGCTTTCTTT
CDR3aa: CASSRQGVVNTEAFF

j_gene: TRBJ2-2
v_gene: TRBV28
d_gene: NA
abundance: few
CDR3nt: TGTGCCAGCAGCCTACCCCAACAGCGGATCAGGATCGGGGAGCTGTTTTTT
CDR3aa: CASSLPQQRIRIGELFF

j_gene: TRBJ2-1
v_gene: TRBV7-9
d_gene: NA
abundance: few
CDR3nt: TGTGCCAGCAGCTTAGCAGGGTATGATGAGCAGTTCTTC
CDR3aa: CASSLAGYDEQFF

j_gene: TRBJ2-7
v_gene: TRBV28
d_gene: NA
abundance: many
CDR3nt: TGTGCCAGCAATGACGGGGGCTTAAACTACGAGCAGTACTTC
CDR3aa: CASNDGGLNYEQYF

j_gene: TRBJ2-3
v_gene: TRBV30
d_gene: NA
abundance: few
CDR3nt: TGTGCCTGGAGGTCAGCGGCTAGCACAGATACGCAGTATTTT
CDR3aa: CAWRSAASTDTQYF

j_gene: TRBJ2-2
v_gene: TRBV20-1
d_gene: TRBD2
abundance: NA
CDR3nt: TGCAGTGCTGGGACTAGCGGGAGTGGTGGGGCCGGGGAGCTGTTTTTT
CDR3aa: CSAGTSGSGGAGELFF

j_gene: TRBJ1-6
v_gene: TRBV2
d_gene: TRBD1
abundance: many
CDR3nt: TGTGCCAGCAGTTTGAAGACAGGGCAGGATTCACCCCTCCACTTT
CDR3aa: CASSLKTGQDSPLHF

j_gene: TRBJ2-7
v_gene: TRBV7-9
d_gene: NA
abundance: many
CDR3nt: TGTGCCAGCAGCTTATTACGCTCCGAGCAGTACTTC
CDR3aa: CASSLLRSEQYF

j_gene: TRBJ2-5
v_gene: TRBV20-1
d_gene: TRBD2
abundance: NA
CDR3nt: TGCAGTGCTCCCCCCCGGGCGGGGGGTGTAGCGGGAGTAGAGACCCAGTACTTC
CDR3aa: CSAPPRAGGVAGVETQYF

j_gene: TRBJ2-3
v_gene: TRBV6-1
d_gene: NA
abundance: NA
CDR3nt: TGTGCCAGCAGTGAGACCGCGGCAGATACGCAGTATTTT
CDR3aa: CASSETAADTQYF

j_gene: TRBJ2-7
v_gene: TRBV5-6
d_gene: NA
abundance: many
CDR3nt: TGTGCCAGCAGCTCGGGACCGGCGAGCTCCTACGAGCAGTACTTC
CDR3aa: CASSSGPASSYEQYF

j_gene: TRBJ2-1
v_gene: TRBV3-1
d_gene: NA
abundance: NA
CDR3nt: TGTGCCAGCAGCGCTCGCCGGGTCCTCGTTAGAGACAATGAGCAGTTCTTC
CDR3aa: CASSARRVLVRDNEQFF

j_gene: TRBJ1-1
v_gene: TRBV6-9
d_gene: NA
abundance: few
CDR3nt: TGTGCCAGCAGAGCCGACATCCCGAACACTGAAGCTTTCTTT
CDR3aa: CASRADIPNTEAFF

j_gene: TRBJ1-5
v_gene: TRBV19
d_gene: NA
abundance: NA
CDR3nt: TGTGCCAGTAGTATAGAAAAAAACTCCCGCAATCAGCCCCAGCATTTT
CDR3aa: CASSIEKNSRNQPQHF

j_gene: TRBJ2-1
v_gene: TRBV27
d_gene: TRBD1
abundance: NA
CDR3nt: TGTGCCAGCAGTCCCGGGACAGGGCGTTCCAATGAGCAGTTCTTC
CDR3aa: CASSPGTGRSNEQFF

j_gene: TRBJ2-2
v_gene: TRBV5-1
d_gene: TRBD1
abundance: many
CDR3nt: TGCGCCAGCAGAGTGCAGGGGGCCACGGCCGGGGAGCTGTTTTTT
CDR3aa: CASRVQGATAGELFF

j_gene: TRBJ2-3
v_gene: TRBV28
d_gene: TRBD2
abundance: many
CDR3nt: TGTGCCAGCATGGTGGGGGTCGGGAGGTTCACAGATACGCAGTATTTT
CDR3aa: CASMVGVGRFTDTQYF

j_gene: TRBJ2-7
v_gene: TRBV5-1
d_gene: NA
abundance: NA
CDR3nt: TGCGCCAGCAGATCTGATTCTACTCGCGAGCAGTACTTC
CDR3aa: CASRSDSTREQYF

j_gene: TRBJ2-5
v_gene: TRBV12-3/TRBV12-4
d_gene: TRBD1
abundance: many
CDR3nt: TGTGCCAGCAGCCGAGAGGGGGCCCCCCAAGAGACCCAGTACTTC
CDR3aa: CASSREGAPQETQYF

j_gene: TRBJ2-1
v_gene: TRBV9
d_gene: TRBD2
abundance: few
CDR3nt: TGTGCCAGCAGCGTGAGTCCCCGCCCCTCAGGACTAGCGGACAATGAGCAGTTCTTC
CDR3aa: CASSVSPRPSGLADNEQFF

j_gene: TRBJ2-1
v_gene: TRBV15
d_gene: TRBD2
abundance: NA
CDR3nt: TGTGCCACCAGCAGAGGGGAACTGGGACTAGCGGGGGGGGTCACCTACAATGAGCAGTTCTTC
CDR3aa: CATSRGELGLAGGVTYNEQFF

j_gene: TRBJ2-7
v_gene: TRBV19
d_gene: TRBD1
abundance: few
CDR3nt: TGTGCCAGTAGCGACACCGGGACAGGGGCCTACGAGCAGTACTTC
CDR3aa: CASSDTGTGAYEQYF

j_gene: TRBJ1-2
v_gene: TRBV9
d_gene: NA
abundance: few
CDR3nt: TGTGCCAGCAGCGTAGGGGGGGCGAGGTATGGCTACACCTTC
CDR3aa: CASSVGGARYGYTF

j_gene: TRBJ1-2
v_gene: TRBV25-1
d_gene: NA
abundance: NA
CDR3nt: TGTGCCAGCAGTGACAGGGTTTTTGACTATGGCTACACCTTC
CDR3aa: CASSDRVFDYGYTF